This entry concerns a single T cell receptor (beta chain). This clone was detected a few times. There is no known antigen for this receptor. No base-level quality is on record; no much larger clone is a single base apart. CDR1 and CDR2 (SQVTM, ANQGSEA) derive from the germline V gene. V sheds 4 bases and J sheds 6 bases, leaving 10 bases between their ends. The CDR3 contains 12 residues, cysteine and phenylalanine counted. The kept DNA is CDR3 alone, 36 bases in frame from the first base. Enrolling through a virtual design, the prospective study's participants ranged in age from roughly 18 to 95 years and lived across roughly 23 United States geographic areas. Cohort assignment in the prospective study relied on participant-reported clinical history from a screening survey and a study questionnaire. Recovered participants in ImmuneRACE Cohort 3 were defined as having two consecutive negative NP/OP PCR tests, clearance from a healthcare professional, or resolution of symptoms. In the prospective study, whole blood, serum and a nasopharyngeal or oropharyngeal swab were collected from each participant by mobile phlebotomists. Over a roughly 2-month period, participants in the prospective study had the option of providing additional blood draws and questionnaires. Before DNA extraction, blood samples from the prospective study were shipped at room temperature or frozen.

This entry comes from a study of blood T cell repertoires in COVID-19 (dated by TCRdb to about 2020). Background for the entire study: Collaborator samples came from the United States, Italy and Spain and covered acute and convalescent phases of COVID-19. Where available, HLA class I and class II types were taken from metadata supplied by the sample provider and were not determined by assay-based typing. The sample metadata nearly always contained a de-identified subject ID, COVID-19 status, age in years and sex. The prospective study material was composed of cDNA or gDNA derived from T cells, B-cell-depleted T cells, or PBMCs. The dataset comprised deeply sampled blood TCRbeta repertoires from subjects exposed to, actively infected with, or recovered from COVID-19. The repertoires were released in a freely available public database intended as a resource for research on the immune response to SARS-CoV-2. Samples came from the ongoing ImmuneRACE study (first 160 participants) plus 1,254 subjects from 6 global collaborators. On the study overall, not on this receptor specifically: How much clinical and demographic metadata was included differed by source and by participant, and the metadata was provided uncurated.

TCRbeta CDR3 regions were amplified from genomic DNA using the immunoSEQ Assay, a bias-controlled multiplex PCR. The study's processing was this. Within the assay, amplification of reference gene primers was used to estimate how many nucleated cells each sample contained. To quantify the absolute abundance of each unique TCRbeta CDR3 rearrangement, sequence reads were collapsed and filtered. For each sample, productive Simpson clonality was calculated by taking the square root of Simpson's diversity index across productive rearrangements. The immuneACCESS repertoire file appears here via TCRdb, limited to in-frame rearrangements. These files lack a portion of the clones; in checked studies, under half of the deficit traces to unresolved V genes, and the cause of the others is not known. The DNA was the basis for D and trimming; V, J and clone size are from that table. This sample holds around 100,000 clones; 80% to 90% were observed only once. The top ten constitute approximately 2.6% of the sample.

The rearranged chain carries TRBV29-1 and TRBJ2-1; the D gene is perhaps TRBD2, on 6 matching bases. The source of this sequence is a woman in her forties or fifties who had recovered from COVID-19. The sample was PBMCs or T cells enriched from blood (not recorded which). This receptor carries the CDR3 CSVGRGINEQFF. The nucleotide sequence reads TGCAGCGTTGGGAGGGGTATCAATGAGCAGTTCTTC.